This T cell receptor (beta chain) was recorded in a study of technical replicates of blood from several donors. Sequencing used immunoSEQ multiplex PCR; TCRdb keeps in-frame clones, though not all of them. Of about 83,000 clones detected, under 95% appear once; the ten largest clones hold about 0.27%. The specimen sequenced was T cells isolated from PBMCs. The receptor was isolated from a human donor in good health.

The CDR3 nucleotides read TGTGCCAGCAGCGGCCCGACAGGGTACGAGCAGTACTTC. As protein: CASSGPTGYEQYF. V gene TRBV9 combines with J gene TRBJ2-7; 7 nucleotides align to TRBD1. This CDR3 comprises 13 residues. Germline V lookup: CDR1 SGDLS, CDR2 YYNGEE. J lost 4 bases, V lost 3 bases, and 4 bases had no gene match.